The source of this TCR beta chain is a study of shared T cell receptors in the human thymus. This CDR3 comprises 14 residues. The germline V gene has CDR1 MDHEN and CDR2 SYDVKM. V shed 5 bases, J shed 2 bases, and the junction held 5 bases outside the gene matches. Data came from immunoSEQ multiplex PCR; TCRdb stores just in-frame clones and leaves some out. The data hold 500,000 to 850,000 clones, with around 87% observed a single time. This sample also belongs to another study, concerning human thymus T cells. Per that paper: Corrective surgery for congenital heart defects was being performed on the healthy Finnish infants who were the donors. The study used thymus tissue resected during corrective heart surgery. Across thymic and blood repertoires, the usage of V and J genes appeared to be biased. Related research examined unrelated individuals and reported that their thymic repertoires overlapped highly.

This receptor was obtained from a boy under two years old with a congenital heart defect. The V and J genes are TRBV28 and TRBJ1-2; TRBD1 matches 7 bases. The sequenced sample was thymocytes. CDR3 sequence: CASSELDRNYGYTF. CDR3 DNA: TGTGCCAGCAGTGAATTGGACAGGAACTATGGCTACACCTTC.